These T cell receptor beta chains were read from a single sample in a study. The table came from immunoSEQ multiplex PCR; TCRdb's copy has only in-frame clones and leaves some out. Here the sample spans approximately 53,000 clones, 93% being singletons. Sequences were obtained from PBMCs. The receptors stem from a man aged 40-49 years with rheumatoid arthritis. Both conserved end residues are trimmed from each CDR3.

ASSEILSWDMNTEAF	TRBV6-1	TRBJ1-1
ASSQIPDAYEQY	TRBV4-1	TRBJ2-7
ASSLTGPYEQY	TRBV5-6	TRBJ2-7
ASSLATGTRETQY	TRBV11-2	TRBJ2-5
ASSFPLAGGYNEQF	TRBV5-1	TRBJ2-1
ASSPGQGSGNTIY	TRBV6-5	TRBJ1-3
ASSHRGLNTEAF	TRBV7-2	TRBJ1-1
ASTRRQGAREKLF	TRBV19	TRBJ1-4
ASSQTLQGEGYT	TRBV5-1	TRBJ1-2
ASSYAAARTDTQY	TRBV6-5	TRBJ2-3
ASSQVAGNTYNSPLH	TRBV14	TRBJ1-6
ASSHPGLAGGPGQETQY	TRBV4-1	TRBJ2-5
ASSAGEKLF	TRBV2	TRBJ1-4
ASSLEGAGGNEQY	TRBV13	TRBJ2-7
ASSYRDRGFKGETQY	TRBV11-2	TRBJ2-5
ASSPDRRYGYT	TRBV5-1	TRBJ1-2
AWRGSSYGYT	TRBV30	TRBJ1-2
ASSSRTFSSGNTIY	TRBV7-8	TRBJ1-3
ASSLGGARDTGELF	TRBV7-3	TRBJ2-2
ASSSYRDRNQPQH	TRBV27	TRBJ1-5
ASSLDSANSPLH	TRBV5-1	TRBJ1-6
ASSKGQVNTEAF	TRBV19	TRBJ1-1
ASSQLGGQSYNEQF	TRBV7-9	TRBJ2-1
ASSEGRAEGYEQY	TRBV2	TRBJ2-7
ASSLRQGALVTEAF	TRBV6-6	TRBJ1-1
ASSLVGQGMAEAF	TRBV7-2	TRBJ1-1
ASSQGQGDNQPQH	TRBV4-3	TRBJ1-5
ASSSGGSRRYYNEQF	TRBV6-2/TRBV6-3	TRBJ2-1
ASNSVWGGRTGHGELF	TRBV28	TRBJ2-2
ASSLAGISGNTIY	TRBV7-8	TRBJ1-3
ASSAYPGRRTSGNTIY	TRBV19	TRBJ1-3
ASSYSGGELF	TRBV6-6	TRBJ2-2
AWRTPRDRERRTEAF	TRBV30	TRBJ1-1
ASSLYYEQF	TRBV14	TRBJ2-1
SVEHNYGYT	TRBV29-1	TRBJ1-2
ASSIAGGWGAQY	TRBV19	TRBJ2-5
ASSLKTSGRSSYEQY	TRBV3-1/TRBV3-2	TRBJ2-7
ASSSYASEIGNEQF	TRBV7-3	TRBJ2-1
ASSFLLLGGGNTIY	TRBV11-2	TRBJ1-3
ASSYTSGSTDTQY	TRBV11-2	TRBJ2-3
ASSLVGTGNREQY	TRBV5-5	TRBJ2-7
ASILTPISTGELF	TRBV6-1	TRBJ2-2
ASSLDVPGIDGYT	TRBV7-8	TRBJ1-2
ASSGRTGELF	TRBV7-3	TRBJ2-2
ASSPLPGNLNYGYT	TRBV18	TRBJ1-2
ASSLTGGPDTQY	TRBV7-2	TRBJ2-3
ASSRDGAYEQY	TRBV3-1/TRBV3-2	TRBJ2-7
ASSLPGQETQY	TRBV27	TRBJ2-5
ASSTFRDRAGGEQY	TRBV9	TRBJ2-7
ASTGPRNTEAF	TRBV6-5	TRBJ1-1